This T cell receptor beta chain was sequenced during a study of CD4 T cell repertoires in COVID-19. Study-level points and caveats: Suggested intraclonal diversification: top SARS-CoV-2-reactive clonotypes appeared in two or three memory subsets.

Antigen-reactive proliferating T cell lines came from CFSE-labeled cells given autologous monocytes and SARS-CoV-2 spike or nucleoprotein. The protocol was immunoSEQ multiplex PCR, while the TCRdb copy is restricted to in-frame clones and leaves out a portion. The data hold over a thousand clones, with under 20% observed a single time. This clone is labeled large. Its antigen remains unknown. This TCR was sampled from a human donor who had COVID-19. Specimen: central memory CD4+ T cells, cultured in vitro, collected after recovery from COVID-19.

As DNA, the CDR3 is TGTGCCAGCAGCTCCGGACAGGCGTATGGCTACACCTTC. Amino acid sequence: CASSSGQAYGYTF. This chain joins TRBV13 and TRBJ1-2, with TRBD1 matching 7 bases. This CDR3 region has 13 residues. With 4 bases clipped from V and 5 bases from J, the junction kept 4 bases outside the gene matches. Germline-derived CDR1 and CDR2 are PRHDT and FYEKMQ (reference sequence).